The 14 T cell receptor beta chains below were found in one sample sequenced in a study of glioma-infiltrating T cells after dendritic cell vaccination. Clones were read by immunoSEQ multiplex PCR, and TCRdb kept only the in-frame ones, dropping some. Of 90,000 or so clones listed, over 75% were seen once; the top ten hold 2.5% to 3%. This specimen was blood, taken before dendritic cell vaccination. All receptors derive from a human donor with glioblastoma.

The sample holds one count of this clone. The rearrangement uses TRBV20-1 and TRBJ2-7, with D hard to call. V dropped 4 bases and J dropped 2 bases, with 6 bases sitting between them. The CDR3 has 11 residues. Germline CDR1 reads DFQATT; CDR2 reads SNEGSKA (reference sequence). The CDR3 reads CSANTAYEQYF. DNA for the CDR3: TGCAGTGCTAACACCGCCTACGAGCAGTACTTC.

The J gene is TRBJ2-5, the V gene TRBV6-5; TRBD1 matches 7 bases. Germline CDR1 is MNHEY and CDR2 is SVGAGI. V shed 2 bases, J shed 5 bases, and the junction held 8 bases outside the gene matches. CDR3 length: 15 amino acids. The CDR3 DNA reads TGTGCCAGCAGTTACCGAGGGACAGAATGGGAGACCCAGTACTTC. This codes for CASSYRGTEWETQYF.

J is TRBJ2-7 and V is TRBV6-6, with D possibly being TRBD1 (5 bases). There are 14 residues in the CDR3. Germline CDR1 is MNHNY and CDR2 is SVGAGI (reference sequence). Trimming pared 2 bases from V and 2 bases from J, leaving 10 bases between. CDR3 loop: CASSYGAGPYEQYF. The CDR3 DNA follows: TGTGCCAGCAGTTACGGGGCAGGACCCTACGAGCAGTACTTC.

The V and J genes are TRBV6-1 and TRBJ1-2; D is uncertain. There are 13 residues in the CDR3. V gave up 1 base and J gave up 4 bases, with 7 bases separating them. Per germline, CDR1 MNHNS and CDR2 SASEGT. CDR3 in DNA: TGTGCCAGCAGTGAAGATCCTCCCTATGGCTACACCTTC. Protein product: CASSEDPPYGYTF.

CDR3 region: CASSGTLGGYEQYF. The CDR3 DNA is TGTGCCAGCAGCGGTACTCTGGGGGGCTACGAGCAGTACTTC. The chain recombines TRBV9 with TRBJ2-7, with D possibly TRBD2 on 6 matching bases. Trimming took off 3 bases at V and 3 bases at J, with 13 bases between the two ends. The CDR3 is 14 amino acids. Germline CDR1 reads SGDLS; CDR2 reads YYNGEE. Drawing the rest from reference TRBV9 and TRBJ2-7, the complete variable domain is DSGVTQTPKHLITATGQRVTLRCSPRSGDLSVYWYQQSLDQGLQFLIQYYNGEERAKGNILERFSAQQFPDLHSELNLSSLELGDSALYFCASSGTLGGYEQYFGPGTRLTVT.

The chain is built from TRBV15 and TRBJ2-5; D may be TRBD1 (6 bases). Looked up from germline, CDR1 is LNHNV and CDR2 is YYDKDF (reference sequence). The CDR3 consists of 16 residues. V lost 6 bases, J lost 1 base, and 18 bases lay in between. The CDR3 sequence: CATSAPTGFTQETQYF. The DNA for the CDR3 is TGTGCCACCAGTGCACCAACAGGGTTTACCCAAGAGACCCAGTACTTC.

The rearrangement joins TRBV15 to TRBJ2-1; no clear D gene. V gave up 3 bases and J gave up 8 bases, with 11 bases separating them. Germline lookup yields CDR1 LNHNV and CDR2 YYDKDF (reference sequence). The CDR3 is 13 residues long. The CDR3 nucleotides read TGTGCCACCAGCAGTTACGGTAGTGATGAGCAGTTCTTC. Translated, it gives CATSSYGSDEQFF.

The V gene is TRBV15, the J gene TRBJ1-5, with D hard to call. Trimming removed 8 bases from V and 3 bases from J, with 11 bases in between. This CDR3 is built from 13 residues. Germline lookup yields CDR1 LNHNV and CDR2 YYDKDF (reference sequence). Here the CDR3 DNA reads TGTGCCACCGGACTCAAACACAATCAGCCCCAGCATTTT. Residues: CATGLKHNQPQHF.

The CDR3 sequence: CAISESLASHEQYF. CDR3 coding DNA: TGTGCCATCAGTGAGTCTCTAGCTTCCCACGAGCAGTACTTC. The chain links TRBV10-3 to TRBJ2-7; a possible D gene is TRBD2 (5 bases). The ends were cut back, 0 bases at V and 5 bases at J, with 11 bases in the middle. There are 14 residues in the CDR3. Germline loops: CDR1 ENHRY, CDR2 SYGVKD.

The V gene is TRBV2, the J gene TRBJ2-1; TRBD2 matches at 7 bases. Germline CDR1 reads SNHLY; CDR2 reads FYNNEI. The CDR3 is 14 amino acids. Trimming took 4 bases from V and 7 from J; bases not matched to a gene: 7. The CDR3 loop is CASSGGRGSNEQFF. As DNA, the CDR3 is TGTGCCAGCAGTGGGGGGAGGGGATCGAATGAGCAGTTCTTC.

J is TRBJ2-2 and V is TRBV18; D is perhaps TRBD1 (5 bases). The CDR3 covers 16 residues. Trimming pared 3 bases from V and 9 bases from J, leaving 20 bases between. The germline V gene encodes CDR1 KGHSH and CDR2 LQKENI. The CDR3 DNA is TGTGCCAGCTCACCGACAATTACAGGAGTAAGCCGGGAGCTGTTTTTT. Its protein is CASSPTITGVSRELFF.

This clone was seen a few times. The chain has TRBV6-6 and TRBJ2-7, with 8 bases lining up with TRBD1. V trimming: 7 bases; J trimming: 2 bases; junction bases outside the gene matches: 1. Germline loops: CDR1 MNHNY, CDR2 SVGAGI (reference sequence). The CDR3 spans 12 residues. The CDR3 spells CASTDRAYEQYF. The CDR3 nucleotides are TGTGCCAGCACGGACAGGGCCTACGAGCAGTACTTC.

This clone showed up just once. V is TRBV19 and J is TRBJ2-2; D perhaps matches TRBD2 (6 bases). V was pared by 7 bases and J by 0 bases, with 12 bases between. This CDR3 comprises 15 residues. The germline gives CDR1 LNHDA, CDR2 SQIVND (reference sequence). CDR3 protein: CASKSAGTNTGELFF. In nucleotides, the CDR3 is TGTGCCAGTAAGAGTGCGGGGACGAACACCGGGGAGCTGTTTTTT.

The chain uses TRBV6-5 and TRBJ2-7, with TRBD1 identical over 12 bases. CDR1 is MNHEY and CDR2 is SVGAGI in the germline V gene. The CDR3 loop spans 15 amino acids. V trimming: 5 bases; J trimming: 4 bases; junction bases outside the gene matches: 6. The DNA of the CDR3 is TGTGCCAGCAGTGTAGGGGGACAGGGGGCTTACGAGCAGTACTTC. Amino acids: CASSVGGQGAYEQYF.